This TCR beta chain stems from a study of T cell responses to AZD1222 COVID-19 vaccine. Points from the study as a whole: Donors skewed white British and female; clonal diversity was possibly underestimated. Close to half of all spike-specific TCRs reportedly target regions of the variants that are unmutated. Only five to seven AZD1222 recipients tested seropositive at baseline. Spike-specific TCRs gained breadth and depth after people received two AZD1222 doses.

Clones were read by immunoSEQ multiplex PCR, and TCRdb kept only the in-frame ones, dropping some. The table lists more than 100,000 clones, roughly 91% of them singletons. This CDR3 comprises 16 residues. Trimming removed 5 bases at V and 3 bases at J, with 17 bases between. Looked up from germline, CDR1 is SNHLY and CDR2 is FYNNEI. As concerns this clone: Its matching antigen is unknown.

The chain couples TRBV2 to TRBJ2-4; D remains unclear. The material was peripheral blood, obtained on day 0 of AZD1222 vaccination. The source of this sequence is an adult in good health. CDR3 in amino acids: CASSPTPGIVKNIQYF. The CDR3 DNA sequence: TGTGCCAGCAGTCCGACTCCCGGAATCGTCAAAAACATTCAGTACTTC.